This section outlines one TCR beta chain sequence together with its context. In the original processing: Researchers report that nucleated cell counts were estimated from reference gene primer amplification. TCRdb's table, derived via immunoSEQ multiplex PCR, lists solely in-frame clones and lacks some. The V and J calls and clone size were taken over from that table, and D and trimming were inferred from the DNA. This sample has some 250,000 clones, with 88% found just once. These data originate in a study of blood T cell repertoires in COVID-19. In germline, CDR1 is MGHDK, CDR2 SYGVNS. The CDR3 loop spans 14 amino acids. J was trimmed by 7 bases and V by 5 bases; bases with no gene match: 11.

The TCR comes from a human donor in a cohort sampled during active COVID-19. The rearrangement joins TRBV25-1 to TRBJ2-7, with 7 bases that match TRBD2. Sequencing input: peripheral blood. CDR3 loop: CASSFGLGGKEQYF. CDR3 bases: TGTGCCAGCAGTTTTGGGTTGGGGGGGAAAGAGCAGTACTTC.